These 14 T cell receptor beta chains share one sample of origin, sequenced in a study of CD8 T cells in Susac syndrome. Reverse transcription of about 0.45 to 1 ug RNA was carried out with random hexamers. TCRdb redid the calling of the immunoSEQ multiplex PCR reads with MiXCR, one entry per CDR3 protein. The sample has 350,000 to 550,000 distinct CDR3 sequences; approximately 85% are singletons. The sample was CD8+ T cells from PBMCs. The source is a human donor with multiple sclerosis.

V is TRBV6-2 or TRBV6-3 and J is TRBJ1-4; TRBD1 matches 7 bases. The ends lost 6 bases at V and 0 bases at J; junction bases unmatched: 7. The CDR3 spans 16 residues. Germline V gene lookup returns CDR1 MNHEY and CDR2 SVGEGT. The CDR3 coding sequence is TGTGCCAGCAGCCAACAGGGGCCCTCAACTAATGAAAAACTGTTTTTT. Protein product: CASSQQGPSTNEKLFF.

This chain uses TRBV7-9 with TRBJ1-2; D uncertain. This CDR3 spans 14 amino acids. CDR1 SEHNR and CDR2 FQNEAQ come from the germline V gene (reference sequence). The ends were cut back, 3 bases at V and 8 bases at J, with 16 bases in the middle. The CDR3 loop reads CASSLWQISGGYTF. The CDR3 DNA reads TGTGCCAGCAGCTTGTGGCAAATATCGGGGGGCTACACCTTC.

DNA of the CDR3: TGTGCCAGCAGCCTGTCAGGGGGCGCGCGGGAGACCCAGTACTTC. Its protein is CASSLSGGARETQYF. The rearrangement uses TRBV7-6 and TRBJ2-5; the match to TRBD1 covers 8 bases. The V segment lost 5 bases and the J segment 5 bases; nucleotides outside the gene matches: 10. The CDR3 is 15 residues long. The germline gives CDR1 SGHVS, CDR2 FNYEAQ.

The chain is built from TRBV29-1 and TRBJ2-6, with D hard to call. The CDR3 runs 16 residues. Germline V gene lookup returns CDR1 SQVTM and CDR2 ANQGSEA. V was pared by 0 bases and J by 4 bases, with 13 bases between. Written as DNA, the CDR3 is TGCAGCGTTGAAGATCCCGGCACGGCGGGGGCCAACGTCCTGACTTTC. This encodes CSVEDPGTAGANVLTF. Full variable domain (outside the CDR3, taken from reference TRBV29-1 and TRBJ2-6): SAVISQKPSRDICQRGTSLTIQCQVDSQVTMMFWYRQQPGQSLTLIATANQGSEATYESGFVIDKFPISRPNLTFSTLTVSNMSPEDSSIYLCSVEDPGTAGANVLTFGAGSRLTVL.

This clonotype was seen only once. CDR3 protein: CASSIENSYNEQFF. DNA of the CDR3: TGTGCCAGTAGTATAGAGAACAGCTACAATGAGCAGTTCTTC. This sequence joins TRBV19 and TRBJ2-1, with D hard to call. Trimming left V 0 bases short and J 3 bases short, with 6 bases between. The germline V gene has CDR1 LNHDA and CDR2 SQIVND (reference sequence). This CDR3 region has 14 residues.

This clonotype was recorded a few times. The DNA of the CDR3 is TGTGCCAGCAGTTACCCGGCCAGGGGCTCCTACGAGCAGTACTTC. Its translation: CASSYPARGSYEQYF. This rearrangement joins TRBV6-6 to TRBJ2-7; tentatively, D is TRBD1 (6 bases). Trimming took off 2 bases at V and 0 bases at J, with 11 bases between the two ends. The CDR3 is made up of 15 amino acids. CDR1 MNHNY and CDR2 SVGAGI come from the germline V gene (reference sequence).

The chain links TRBV28 to TRBJ1-2, with unresolved D. The CDR3 consists of 16 residues. The ends were cut back, 2 bases at V and 3 bases at J, with 16 bases in the middle. Germline CDR1 MDHEN, CDR2 SYDVKM. The CDR3 sequence: CASSLQFVPLDYGYTF. The CDR3 DNA follows: TGTGCCAGCAGTTTACAGTTCGTCCCCCTAGACTATGGCTACACCTTC.

The chain joins TRBV6-5 to TRBJ1-1, with TRBD1 matching 9 bases. The CDR3 runs 15 residues. After removal of 9 bases from V and 5 bases from J, the junction contained 13 bases not matched to a gene. Germline V lookup: CDR1 MNHEY, CDR2 SVGAGI. CDR3 amino acids: CASSFAGTGITEAFF. CDR3 DNA sequence: TGTGCCAGTTCCTTTGCCGGGACAGGGATTACTGAAGCTTTCTTT.

The CDR3 is CAWKYGPGQGEAFF. The CDR3 DNA sequence: TGTGCCTGGAAGTATGGCCCGGGGCAGGGTGAAGCTTTCTTT. The chain combines TRBV30 with TRBJ1-1; D is perhaps TRBD1 (5 bases). The V end was cut by 4 bases, the J end by 7 bases, with 19 bases between. The germline V gene encodes CDR1 GTSNPN and CDR2 SVGIG (reference sequence). The CDR3 covers 14 residues.

The chain carries TRBV6-1 and TRBJ2-7, with no clear D. V lost 6 bases and J 2 bases, leaving 8 bases between the germline ends. This CDR3 comprises 12 residues. Germline loops: CDR1 MNHNS, CDR2 SASEGT. CDR3 region: CASRNDAYEQYF. As DNA, the CDR3 is TGTGCCAGCAGAAACGACGCCTACGAGCAGTACTTC.

This clonotype appeared once. J is TRBJ2-2 and V is TRBV27; D gene unclear. The CDR3 totals 14 residues. Per germline, CDR1 MNHEY and CDR2 SMNVEV (reference sequence). V was clipped by 4 bases and J by 4 bases, with 10 bases between them. The CDR3 reads CASSYSTPTGELFF. The CDR3 bases are TGTGCCAGCAGTTACTCAACACCCACCGGGGAGCTGTTTTTT.

This clonotype occurred once. This chain joins TRBV20-1 and TRBJ2-1; 9 positions agree with TRBD1. Trimming took 5 bases from V and 6 from J; bases not matched to a gene: 5. This CDR3 has 13 residues. Germline lookup yields CDR1 DFQATT and CDR2 SNEGSKA (reference sequence). As DNA, the CDR3 is TGCAGTGCTGCCGGGACAGGGCCCAATGAGCAGTTCTTC. Protein product: CSAAGTGPNEQFF.

This clonotype was seen only a few times. The chain has TRBV5-1 and TRBJ1-2; D not certain. CDR3 length: 11 amino acids. V was trimmed by 3 bases and J by 6 bases, leaving 6 bases between them. Germline CDR1 and CDR2: SGHRS and YFSETQ. The CDR3 protein is CASSSLDGYTF. CDR3 nucleotides: TGCGCCAGCAGCTCCCTCGATGGCTACACCTTC.

The CDR3: CASREGQALLDEQFF. CDR3 nucleotide sequence: TGTGCCAGCAGAGAGGGACAGGCGCTATTAGATGAGCAGTTCTTC. This chain connects TRBV2 to TRBJ2-1; 8 nucleotides agree with TRBD1. Germline values: CDR1 SNHLY, CDR2 FYNNEI. With V trimmed by 6 bases and J by 8 bases, 12 bases remained unmatched. This CDR3 is 15 amino acids long.